Each of the 31 T cell receptor beta chains below was sequenced from the same sample in a study of blood T cell repertoires in COVID-19. The repertoire was sequenced with immunoSEQ multiplex PCR; TCRdb's copy has only in-frame clones and lacks some. The sample has around 300,000 clones, around 90% seen once. The sample taken for sequencing was peripheral blood. Receptors were obtained from a woman in her thirties with COVID-19, enrolled during active disease.

The gene calls are TRBV6-5 and TRBJ2-7, with TRBD2 matching over 12 bases. Trimming cost V 10 bases and J 5 bases; bases outside gene matches: 9. The germline V gene encodes CDR1 MNHEY and CDR2 SVGAGI. This CDR3 spans 14 amino acids. The CDR3 nucleotides read TGTGCCACCCGGACTAGCGGGACGGTCCACGAGCAGTACTTC. This codes for CATRTSGTVHEQYF.

This clone was recorded once. V usage is TRBV5-1 and J usage is TRBJ2-7; TRBD2 matches at 12 bases. Germline CDR1 and CDR2: SGHRS and YFSETQ. J was trimmed by 5 bases and V by 7 bases; bases with no gene match: 7. This CDR3 spans 14 amino acids. The CDR3 DNA sequence: TGCGCCAGCGGAAAGACTAGCGGGAGCCACGAGCAGTACTTC. Its protein product is CASGKTSGSHEQYF.

The chain uses TRBV7-9 and TRBJ1-6, with D possibly TRBD1 on 5 matching bases. The V end was cut by 1 base, the J end by 5 bases, with 6 bases between. Germline CDR1 SEHNR, CDR2 FQNEAQ (reference sequence). The CDR3 loop spans 14 amino acids. This CDR3 reads CASSLGGDNSPLHF. The CDR3, as DNA: TGTGCCAGCAGCTTAGGGGGGGATAATTCACCCCTCCACTTT.

CDR3 nucleotide sequence: TGCGCCAGCAGGACACAGGGCACCGGGGAGCTGTTTTTT. Translated: CASRTQGTGELFF. V is TRBV10-1 and J is TRBJ2-2, with TRBD1 as a possible D gene (6 bases). The CDR3 loop spans 13 amino acids. V was pared by 6 bases and J by 4 bases, with 9 bases between. Per germline, CDR1 WNHNN and CDR2 SYGVQD (reference sequence).

The chain has TRBV2 and TRBJ2-6, with a possible D match to TRBD1 (5 bases). The ends were cut back, 6 bases at V and 0 bases at J, with 9 bases in the middle. The CDR3 is 15 amino acids. From germline, CDR1 is SNHLY and CDR2 FYNNEI. CDR3 residues: CASRATDSGANVLTF. CDR3 in DNA: TGTGCCAGCAGGGCGACAGACTCTGGGGCCAACGTCCTGACTTTC.

This clone is deemed medium-sized (0.01 to 0.1%). The rearrangement uses TRBV27 and TRBJ2-1; 9 nucleotides line up with TRBD2. The CDR3 consists of 15 residues. CDR1 and CDR2 (germline): MNHEY, SMNVEV (reference sequence). Trimming took 4 bases from V and 1 from J; bases not matched to a gene: 2. This CDR3 reads CASSSSGISYNEQFF. The CDR3 DNA reads TGTGCCAGCAGTTCTAGCGGGATTTCCTACAATGAGCAGTTCTTC.

This clone showed up just a few times. The chain uses TRBV27 and TRBJ1-3; D uncertain. There are 15 residues in the CDR3. CDR1 is MNHEY, CDR2 SMNVEV, per germline (reference sequence). Trimming shortened V by 4 bases and J by 1 base, and 11 bases separated the two germline ends. The CDR3 region has the DNA TGTGCCAGCAGTTCGTCGCGAGCTTCTGGAAACACCATATATTTT. Translating it yields CASSSSRASGNTIYF.

V is TRBV29-1 and J is TRBJ1-4, with 7 bases that match TRBD1. The CDR3 has 14 residues. V was clipped by 5 bases and J by 0 bases; unmatched bases: 3. Germline CDR1 is SQVTM and CDR2 is ANQGSEA. CDR3 protein: CSVIGQATNEKLFF. The CDR3, as DNA: TGCAGCGTTATCGGACAGGCAACTAATGAAAAACTGTTTTTT.

The chain has TRBV15 and TRBJ2-7; 7 bases are a match to TRBD1. The CDR3 is made up of 15 amino acids. Trimming took 0 bases from V and 2 from J; bases not matched to a gene: 4. The germline CDR1 and CDR2 sequences are LNHNV and YYDKDF (reference sequence). The CDR3 reads CATSRDPGQAYEQYF. The CDR3 bases are TGTGCCACCAGCAGAGATCCCGGACAGGCCTACGAGCAGTACTTC.

The chain employs TRBV4-1 and TRBJ2-7, with TRBD1 as a possible D gene (5 bases). The germline V gene encodes CDR1 MGHRA and CDR2 YSYEKL. V lost 0 bases and J 5 bases, leaving 11 bases between the germline ends. This CDR3 comprises 14 residues. The CDR3 coding sequence is TGCGCCAGCAGCCAAGATAGGGAAGGGGACGAGCAGTACTTC. It is translated as CASSQDREGDEQYF.

This clone was observed once. The chain links TRBV12-3 or TRBV12-4 to TRBJ2-2; D remains ambiguous. This CDR3 has 11 amino acids. V was cut by 3 bases and J by 8 bases, with 4 bases left in between. In nucleotides, the CDR3 is TGTGCCAGCAGTTTTTTAGGGGAGCTGTTTTTT. This codes for CASSFLGELFF.

The chain recombines TRBV5-5 with TRBJ1-1; 9 bases match TRBD1. V shed 5 bases and J 5 bases; nucleotides not matched to a gene: 7. CDR3 length: 14 residues. Germline assignment: CDR1 SGHKS and CDR2 YYEKEE (reference sequence). The CDR3 DNA reads TGTGCCAGCAGTCCGGGACAGGGAAGAACTGAAGCTTTCTTT. It codes for CASSPGQGRTEAFF.

The chain is built from TRBV5-1 and TRBJ1-1; D is ambiguous. CDR1 is SGHRS, CDR2 YFSETQ, per germline. The CDR3 is 13 residues long. Trimming pared 0 bases from V and 5 bases from J, leaving 8 bases between. The CDR3 DNA reads TGCGCCAGCAGCTTGGCGCCCGAGACTGAAGCTTTCTTT. This gives the protein CASSLAPETEAFF.

The rearrangement uses TRBV27 and TRBJ1-2; D is undetermined. CDR1 and CDR2 (germline): MNHEY, SMNVEV (reference sequence). With 6 bases removed from V and 7 bases from J, the gap between germline ends came to 18 bases. This CDR3 is 14 amino acids long. CDR3 nucleotide sequence: TGTGCCAGCAGAGATTTAGCCGGGGTTGGTGGCTACACCTTC. Translation: CASRDLAGVGGYTF.

This CDR3 is CASSLQGVEYDTQYF. CDR3 sequence (DNA): TGTGCCAGCAGCTTACAGGGGGTCGAGTATGATACGCAGTATTTT. The rearrangement uses TRBV5-5 and TRBJ2-3; 8 bases map to TRBD1. Trimming took 2 bases from V and 6 from J; bases not matched to a gene: 8. Per the germline V gene, CDR1 is SGHKS and CDR2 is YYEKEE (reference sequence). The length of the CDR3 is 15 residues.

This chain uses TRBV5-8 with TRBJ2-5; no firm D call. Germline V gene sequence: CDR1 SGHTS, CDR2 YDEGEE. This CDR3 is built from 13 residues. V dropped 0 bases and J dropped 1 base, with 4 bases sitting between them. CDR3 DNA sequence: TGTGCCAGCAGCTTGGACAGCCAAGAGACCCAGTACTTC. Amino acid sequence: CASSLDSQETQYF.

The chain combines TRBV11-1 with TRBJ2-7, with D perhaps matching TRBD2 (6 bases). The CDR3 totals 14 residues. Germline assignment: CDR1 SGHAT and CDR2 FQDESV (reference sequence). Trimming shortened V by 5 bases and J by 3 bases, and 14 bases separated the two germline ends. CDR3 DNA: TGTGCCAGCAGCGACACCGGGGGATACTACGAGCAGTACTTC. Residues: CASSDTGGYYEQYF.

The J gene is TRBJ1-2, the V gene TRBV20-1, with 7 bases matching TRBD1. This CDR3 region has 11 residues. CDR1 DFQATT and CDR2 SNEGSKA come from the germline V gene (reference sequence). CDR3 coding DNA: TGCAGCGTCGGACAGGCGGGGGGCTACACCTTC. Translating gives CSVGQAGGYTF.

The V call is TRBV7-3, the J call TRBJ2-7, with 12 bases fitting TRBD2. This CDR3 region has 14 residues. J lost 3 bases, V lost 5 bases, and 2 bases had no gene match. Germline CDR1 and CDR2: SGHTA and FQGTGA. The CDR3 here is CASSPTSGSYEQYF. The CDR3 coding sequence is TGTGCCAGCAGCCCGACTAGCGGGAGCTACGAGCAGTACTTC.

V is TRBV20-1 and J is TRBJ2-7; TRBD2 is a possible D gene (5 bases). Germline CDR1 is DFQATT and CDR2 is SNEGSKA (reference sequence). The CDR3 runs 11 residues. The V and J ends lost 6 bases and 2 bases respectively, with 8 bases between them. The CDR3 spells CSAIGAYEQYF. In DNA form, the CDR3 reads TGCAGTGCCATCGGGGCCTACGAGCAGTACTTC.

The rearrangement joins TRBV28 to TRBJ1-5; no reliable D call. Between the trimmed V and J ends, which lost 7 bases and 3 bases, there was a span of 10 bases. The V gene's germline CDR1 is MDHEN and CDR2 SYDVKM. The CDR3 is 13 residues long. Written as DNA, the CDR3 is TGTGCCAGCAACCCTAACCCCAATCAGCCCCAGCATTTT. It specifies CASNPNPNQPQHF.

The rearrangement joins TRBV4-1 to TRBJ1-2; D gene ambiguous. CDR3 length: 14 residues. Trimming left V 1 base short and J 4 bases short, with 10 bases between. Per the germline V gene, CDR1 is MGHRA and CDR2 is YSYEKL. The DNA for the CDR3 is TGCGCCAGCAGCCAAGCTGTGGGAGGCTATGGCTACACCTTC. The encoded protein is CASSQAVGGYGYTF.

The chain recombines TRBV2 with TRBJ1-1; TRBD1 is a possible D gene (5 bases). V dropped 3 bases and J dropped 0 bases, with 14 bases sitting between them. Germline assignment: CDR1 SNHLY and CDR2 FYNNEI. This CDR3 spans 16 amino acids. CDR3 in amino acids: CASSDPRGGLNTEAFF. CDR3 coding DNA: TGTGCCAGCAGTGATCCACGGGGGGGATTGAACACTGAAGCTTTCTTT.

The J gene is TRBJ2-6, the V gene TRBV27, with D uncertain. CDR1 MNHEY and CDR2 SMNVEV come from the germline V gene (reference sequence). There are 13 residues in the CDR3. V lost 5 bases to trimming and J lost 4 bases, with 6 bases between them. CDR3 region: CASSLGGANVLTF. The DNA of the CDR3 is TGTGCCAGCAGTCTCGGGGGGGCCAACGTCCTGACTTTC.

This chain joins TRBV27 and TRBJ2-3; no definite D call. This CDR3 is built from 14 residues. Per the germline V gene, CDR1 is MNHEY and CDR2 is SMNVEV (reference sequence). Trimming took 5 bases from V and 1 from J, leaving 10 bases between them. The CDR3 DNA sequence: TGTGCCAGCAGTCTTGGCGGAGGCACAGATACGCAGTATTTT. As protein: CASSLGGGTDTQYF.

The V call is TRBV19, the J call TRBJ2-7; 7 nucleotides line up with TRBD1. V shed 7 bases and J 2 bases; nucleotides not matched to a gene: 8. The CDR3 covers 14 residues. Per germline, CDR1 LNHDA and CDR2 SQIVND (reference sequence). The CDR3 reads CASKVQTGPYEQYF. CDR3 nucleotide sequence: TGTGCCAGTAAGGTTCAGACAGGGCCCTACGAGCAGTACTTC.

The chain links TRBV27 to TRBJ1-4; D not resolved. Deletions cut 6 bases from V and 4 bases from J, with 12 bases between. CDR1 and CDR2 from the germline V gene are MNHEY and SMNVEV (reference sequence). The CDR3 sequence is 14 residues long. The CDR3 here is CASSRKKINEKLFF. The CDR3 nucleotides are TGTGCCAGCAGCAGGAAGAAAATTAATGAAAAACTGTTTTTT.

This sequence joins TRBV5-1 and TRBJ2-3; no definite D call. The germline V gene encodes CDR1 SGHRS and CDR2 YFSETQ. Trimming took 0 bases from V and 3 from J, leaving 11 bases between them. This CDR3 contains 15 residues. In nucleotides, the CDR3 is TGCGCCAGCAGCTTGGCCGAACCAGGAACAGATACGCAGTATTTT. Amino acid sequence: CASSLAEPGTDTQYF.

The chain employs TRBV11-2 and TRBJ1-1, with a tentative D call TRBD1 (5 bases). V lost 3 bases, J lost 1 base, and 9 bases lay in between. Germline V gene lookup returns CDR1 SGHAT and CDR2 FQNNGV. The CDR3 runs 14 residues. The CDR3 region is CASSFPGQNTEAFF. In nucleotides, the CDR3 is TGTGCCAGCAGCTTCCCCGGACAGAACACTGAAGCTTTCTTT. Full variable domain (missing parts from reference TRBV11-2 and TRBJ1-1): EAGVAQSPRYKIIEKRQSVAFWCNPISGHATLYWYQQILGQGPKLLIQFQNNGVVDDSQLPKDRFSAERLKGVDSTLKIQPAKLEDSAVYLCASSFPGQNTEAFFGQGTRLTVV.

In this sample, this clone turned up once. The gene calls are TRBV12-3 or TRBV12-4 and TRBJ1-5; D unclear. The length of the CDR3 is 13 residues. Trimming removed 5 bases from V and 5 bases from J, with 10 bases in between. CDR3 sequence reads: CASSPTMYQPQHF. CDR3 coding DNA: TGTGCCAGCAGTCCAACAATGTATCAGCCCCAGCATTTT.

V usage is TRBV5-1 and J usage is TRBJ1-5; D is unresolved. Germline V CDR1 and CDR2: SGHRS, YFSETQ. V lost 5 bases to trimming and J lost 6 bases, with 12 bases between them. CDR3 length equals 13 residues. The CDR3 DNA follows: TGCGCCAGCAGGAGAGACTCTAGTCAGCCCCAGCATTTT. This sequence encodes CASRRDSSQPQHF. Looking up the rest from reference TRBV5-1 and TRBJ1-5 gives the full variable domain: KAGVTQTPRYLIKTRGQQVTLSCSPISGHRSVSWYQQTPGQGLQFLFEYFSETQRNKGNFPGRFSGRQFSNSRSEMNVSTLELGDSALYLCASRRDSSQPQHFGDGTRLSIL.